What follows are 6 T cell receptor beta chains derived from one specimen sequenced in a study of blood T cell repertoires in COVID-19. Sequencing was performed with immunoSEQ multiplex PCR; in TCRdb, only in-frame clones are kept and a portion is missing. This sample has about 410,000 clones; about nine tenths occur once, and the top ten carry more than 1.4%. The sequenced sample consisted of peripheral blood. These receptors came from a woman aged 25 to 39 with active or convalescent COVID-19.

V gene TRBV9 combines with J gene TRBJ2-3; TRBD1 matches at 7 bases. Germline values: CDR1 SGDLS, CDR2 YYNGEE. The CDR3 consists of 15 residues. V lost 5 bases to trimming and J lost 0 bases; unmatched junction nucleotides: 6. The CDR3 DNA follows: TGTGCCAGCAGGGCACCGGGACAGAGCACAGATACGCAGTATTTT. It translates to CASRAPGQSTDTQYF.

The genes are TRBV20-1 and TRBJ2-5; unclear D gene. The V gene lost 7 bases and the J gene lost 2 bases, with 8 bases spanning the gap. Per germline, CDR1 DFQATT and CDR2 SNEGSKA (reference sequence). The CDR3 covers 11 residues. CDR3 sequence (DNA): TGCAGTGTGGAGCAGCAAGAGACCCAGTACTTC. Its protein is CSVEQQETQYF.

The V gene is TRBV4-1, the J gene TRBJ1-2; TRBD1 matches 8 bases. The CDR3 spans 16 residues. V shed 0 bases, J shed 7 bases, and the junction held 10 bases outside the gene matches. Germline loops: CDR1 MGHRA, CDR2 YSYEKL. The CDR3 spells CASSQDLAGGYIGYTF. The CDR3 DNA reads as TGCGCCAGCAGCCAAGATTTGGCAGGGGGCTATATTGGCTACACCTTC.

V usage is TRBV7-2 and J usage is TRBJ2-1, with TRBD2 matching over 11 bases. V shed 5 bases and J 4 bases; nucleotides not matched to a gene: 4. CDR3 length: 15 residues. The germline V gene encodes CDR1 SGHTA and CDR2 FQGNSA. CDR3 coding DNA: TGTGCCAGCAGCAAACTAGCGGGGGATTACAATGAGCAGTTCTTC. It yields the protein CASSKLAGDYNEQFF.

The CDR3 sequence: CASAVNTLAEETQYF. The DNA for the CDR3 is TGTGCCAGCGCAGTGAATACACTAGCAGAAGAGACCCAGTACTTC. The V gene is TRBV25-1, the J gene TRBJ2-5, with D possibly TRBD2 on 6 matching bases. In germline, CDR1 is MGHDK, CDR2 SYGVNS. V shed 8 bases and J shed 3 bases, with 19 bases lying between them. CDR3 length: 15 residues.

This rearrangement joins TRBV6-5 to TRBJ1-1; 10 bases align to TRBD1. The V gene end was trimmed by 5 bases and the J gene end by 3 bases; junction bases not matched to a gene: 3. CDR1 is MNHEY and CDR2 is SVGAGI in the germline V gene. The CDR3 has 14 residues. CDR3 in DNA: TGTGCCAGCAGTAAGGGACAGGGGCACACTGAAGCTTTCTTT. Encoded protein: CASSKGQGHTEAFF.